The rows below give T cell receptor beta chains drawn from one sample of a study of shared T cell receptors in the human thymus. TCRdb keeps only in-frame clones here, not all; method: immunoSEQ multiplex PCR. Among over 650,000 clones listed, 87% were seen once. The data also belong to a second study, concerning human thymus T cells.

Source material: thymocytes. Receptors were obtained from a boy in the first two years of life with a congenital heart defect. CDR3s include the opening cysteine and the closing phenylalanine or tryptophan. The order of the fields is CDR3 DNA, CDR3 protein, D gene, V gene, clone size, CDR3 length, J gene. D genes are given only for firm matches. Part of the rows lack a size; the others show once, few, many or a class for expanded clones.

CDR3nt: TGTGCCAGCACCCAATCGGGTCGTGAGGTGTACAATGAGCAGTTCTTC
CDR3aa: CASTQSGREVYNEQFF
d_gene: -
v_gene: TRBV28
abundance: -
len: 16
j_gene: TRBJ2-1

CDR3nt: TGTGCCAGCGCCCGGCCTGACATTCGTACTAATGAAAAACTGTTTTTT
CDR3aa: CASARPDIRTNEKLFF
d_gene: -
v_gene: TRBV2
abundance: -
len: 16
j_gene: TRBJ1-4

CDR3nt: TGTGCCAGCAGTGAAATATGCGGGGGGATCTACGAGCAGTACTTC
CDR3aa: CASSEICGGIYEQYF
d_gene: TRBD2
v_gene: TRBV6-1
abundance: -
len: 15
j_gene: TRBJ2-7

CDR3nt: TGTGCCAGCAGTCCCCCAGGGGGTTTTCATAATTCACCCCTCCACTTT
CDR3aa: CASSPPGGFHNSPLHF
d_gene: TRBD1
v_gene: TRBV7-2
abundance: -
len: 16
j_gene: TRBJ1-6

CDR3nt: TGCGCCAGCAGCCCCCCGGGGGGGGCGCCGATAAACGAGCAGTACTTC
CDR3aa: CASSPPGGAPINEQYF
d_gene: TRBD2
v_gene: TRBV5-1
abundance: -
len: 16
j_gene: TRBJ2-7

CDR3nt: TGTGCCACCAGCAGAGATGAGGGGGTGGTAGCTTTCTTT
CDR3aa: CATSRDEGVVAFF
d_gene: -
v_gene: TRBV15
abundance: -
len: 13
j_gene: TRBJ1-1

CDR3nt: TGTGCCAGCAGCGTTTCGCCCTCCCTACGAGAGACCCAGTACTTC
CDR3aa: CASSVSPSLRETQYF
d_gene: -
v_gene: TRBV9
abundance: once
len: 15
j_gene: TRBJ2-5

CDR3nt: TGTGCCAGCAGGCCCGGGACTTCGGGACAAGAGACCCAGTACTTC
CDR3aa: CASRPGTSGQETQYF
d_gene: -
v_gene: TRBV6-5
abundance: -
len: 15
j_gene: TRBJ2-5

CDR3nt: TGTGCCAGCAGCTTAGGGGATGGAGGGCCTTTAGCCAAAAACATTCAGTACTTC
CDR3aa: CASSLGDGGPLAKNIQYF
d_gene: -
v_gene: TRBV7-9
abundance: -
len: 18
j_gene: TRBJ2-4

CDR3nt: TGCGCCAGCAGCTTAATGGACAGGGGGCGAGGCGGGGAGCTGTTTTTT
CDR3aa: CASSLMDRGRGGELFF
d_gene: TRBD1
v_gene: TRBV5-1
abundance: -
len: 16
j_gene: TRBJ2-2

CDR3nt: TGTGCCAGCAGCGTACAGGGGGCTTCCCCCTACAATGAGCAGTTCTTC
CDR3aa: CASSVQGASPYNEQFF
d_gene: TRBD1
v_gene: TRBV9
abundance: -
len: 16
j_gene: TRBJ2-1

CDR3nt: TGTGCCAGCTCACTTGTTCGTCCAGAGACCCAGTACTTC
CDR3aa: CASSLVRPETQYF
d_gene: -
v_gene: TRBV18
abundance: -
len: 13
j_gene: TRBJ2-5

CDR3nt: TGTGCCAGCAGACCTAACAACCGGGACAGGGGGCGGGAGGTAACGGGCAATCAGCCCCAGCATTTT
CDR3aa: CASRPNNRDRGREVTGNQPQHF
d_gene: TRBD1
v_gene: TRBV28
abundance: -
len: 22
j_gene: TRBJ1-5

CDR3nt: TGTGCCAGTAAGACTAGCGGGGGGGCGGATGAGCAGTTCTTC
CDR3aa: CASKTSGGADEQFF
d_gene: TRBD2
v_gene: TRBV27
abundance: -
len: 14
j_gene: TRBJ2-1

CDR3nt: TGTGCCAGCAGTGAAGATATGACAGGTTTTACGTCCGAGCAGTACTTC
CDR3aa: CASSEDMTGFTSEQYF
d_gene: -
v_gene: TRBV6-1
abundance: -
len: 16
j_gene: TRBJ2-7

CDR3nt: TGTGCTAGTGGTTTGGTTGGGCTAGCGGGAGCGACAGGGGAGCTGTTTTTT
CDR3aa: CASGLVGLAGATGELFF
d_gene: TRBD2
v_gene: TRBV12-5
abundance: -
len: 17
j_gene: TRBJ2-2

CDR3nt: TGTGCCACGACCTCGGACAGGGGAGAGTATTACGAGCAGTACTTC
CDR3aa: CATTSDRGEYYEQYF
d_gene: TRBD1
v_gene: TRBV5-4
abundance: -
len: 15
j_gene: TRBJ2-7

CDR3nt: TGTGCCAGCATCAGGGATACAGATACGCAGTATTTT
CDR3aa: CASIRDTDTQYF
d_gene: -
v_gene: TRBV2
abundance: -
len: 12
j_gene: TRBJ2-3

CDR3nt: TGTGCCAGCAGCCGTTCCGGGGGGGCCAAGGACGAGCAGTACTTC
CDR3aa: CASSRSGGAKDEQYF
d_gene: TRBD2
v_gene: TRBV7-9
abundance: -
len: 15
j_gene: TRBJ2-7

CDR3nt: TGCGCCAGCAGTGAGTCGACAGAGCGGGAGGGCACCGGGGAGCTGTTTTTT
CDR3aa: CASSESTEREGTGELFF
d_gene: TRBD2
v_gene: TRBV10-1
abundance: -
len: 17
j_gene: TRBJ2-2

CDR3nt: TGTGCCAGCAGTTCGTACAATGAGCAGTTCTTC
CDR3aa: CASSSYNEQFF
d_gene: -
v_gene: TRBV28
abundance: -
len: 11
j_gene: TRBJ2-1

CDR3nt: TGTGCCAGCAGGCCCAATGGACACCCGAACACCGGGGAGCTGTTTTTT
CDR3aa: CASRPNGHPNTGELFF
d_gene: -
v_gene: TRBV11-2
abundance: -
len: 16
j_gene: TRBJ2-2

CDR3nt: TGTGCCAGCACTGGCCTTCGGGCAGATACGCAGTATTTT
CDR3aa: CASTGLRADTQYF
d_gene: -
v_gene: TRBV28
abundance: -
len: 13
j_gene: TRBJ2-3

CDR3nt: TGTGCCAGCAGCTCCGGACTAGCGGGGGGGCCGGAGACCCAGTACTTC
CDR3aa: CASSSGLAGGPETQYF
d_gene: TRBD2
v_gene: TRBV7-3
abundance: -
len: 16
j_gene: TRBJ2-5

CDR3nt: TGTGCCAGCAGTGATATTCGGGGGACTCAGCACTACGAGCAGTACTTC
CDR3aa: CASSDIRGTQHYEQYF
d_gene: -
v_gene: TRBV25-1
abundance: -
len: 16
j_gene: TRBJ2-7

CDR3nt: TGTGCCAGCAGCCCTCCCCTAGCCAAAAACATTCAGTACTTC
CDR3aa: CASSPPLAKNIQYF
d_gene: -
v_gene: TRBV6-1
abundance: -
len: 14
j_gene: TRBJ2-4

CDR3nt: TGTGCCACAGGCTCGGGATGGAAACTGTTTTTT
CDR3aa: CATGSGWKLFF
d_gene: -
v_gene: TRBV28
abundance: -
len: 11
j_gene: TRBJ1-4

CDR3nt: TGTGCCAGCAGCTTATTCGGGGATGATCAGCCCCAGCATTTT
CDR3aa: CASSLFGDDQPQHF
d_gene: -
v_gene: TRBV7-8
abundance: few
len: 14
j_gene: TRBJ1-5

CDR3nt: TGCGCCAGCAGCCAACAACCCACCCCCGGGGGGGTTTACAATGAGCAGTTCTTC
CDR3aa: CASSQQPTPGGVYNEQFF
d_gene: TRBD2
v_gene: TRBV4-3
abundance: -
len: 18
j_gene: TRBJ2-1

CDR3nt: TGTGCCAGCAACCCAGGGGGCCGGAATTCACCCCTCCACTTT
CDR3aa: CASNPGGRNSPLHF
d_gene: TRBD1
v_gene: TRBV5-6
abundance: -
len: 14
j_gene: TRBJ1-6

CDR3nt: TGTGCCAGCAGCTTACCGGTAATGAACACTGAAGCTTTCTTT
CDR3aa: CASSLPVMNTEAFF
d_gene: -
v_gene: TRBV7-8
abundance: -
len: 14
j_gene: TRBJ1-1

CDR3nt: TGTGCCAGCAGCGTAGAGGGAGGAGGGGACACAGATACGCAGTATTTT
CDR3aa: CASSVEGGGDTDTQYF
d_gene: -
v_gene: TRBV9
abundance: -
len: 16
j_gene: TRBJ2-3

CDR3nt: TGCGCCAGCAAGGACAGGGGAGGCGATGAGCAGTTCTTC
CDR3aa: CASKDRGGDEQFF
d_gene: TRBD1
v_gene: TRBV5-1
abundance: -
len: 13
j_gene: TRBJ2-1

CDR3nt: TGTGCCAGCAGCCAGACCACCGGGACAGGGGAATCACCCCTCCACTTT
CDR3aa: CASSQTTGTGESPLHF
d_gene: TRBD1
v_gene: TRBV4-2
abundance: -
len: 16
j_gene: TRBJ1-6

CDR3nt: TGTGCCAGCAGCTTGGGGGGACAGGGGGGAAACACCATATATTTT
CDR3aa: CASSLGGQGGNTIYF
d_gene: TRBD1
v_gene: TRBV5-4
abundance: -
len: 15
j_gene: TRBJ1-3

CDR3nt: TGTGCCAGCAGTTACTCACAGCAGGCCACTGAAGCTTTCTTT
CDR3aa: CASSYSQQATEAFF
d_gene: -
v_gene: TRBV6-5
abundance: -
len: 14
j_gene: TRBJ1-1

CDR3nt: TGTGCCAGCAGTGATGTCAGGCGGGAAAGCTCCTACGAGCAGTACTTC
CDR3aa: CASSDVRRESSYEQYF
d_gene: -
v_gene: TRBV2
abundance: -
len: 16
j_gene: TRBJ2-7

CDR3nt: TGTGCCAGCAGCTTTTTCACAGGGATACCCGGGGAGCTGTTTTTT
CDR3aa: CASSFFTGIPGELFF
d_gene: -
v_gene: TRBV7-2
abundance: once
len: 15
j_gene: TRBJ2-2

CDR3nt: TGTGCCAGCAGCTTAAGTCCAGGGGGCACAGATACGCAGTATTTT
CDR3aa: CASSLSPGGTDTQYF
d_gene: -
v_gene: TRBV7-2
abundance: -
len: 15
j_gene: TRBJ2-3

CDR3nt: TGTGCCAGCAGTTCCCCGGGACAGCACTACGGCTACACCTTC
CDR3aa: CASSSPGQHYGYTF
d_gene: TRBD1
v_gene: TRBV6-5
abundance: once
len: 14
j_gene: TRBJ1-2

CDR3nt: TGTGCCAGCAGCTTAAGGGGTGAAAAACTGTTTTTT
CDR3aa: CASSLRGEKLFF
d_gene: -
v_gene: TRBV13
abundance: -
len: 12
j_gene: TRBJ1-4

CDR3nt: TGCGCCAGCAGCTTGGGTGGGAGAATGTACCAAGAGACCCAGTACTTC
CDR3aa: CASSLGGRMYQETQYF
d_gene: -
v_gene: TRBV5-1
abundance: once
len: 16
j_gene: TRBJ2-5

CDR3nt: TGTGCCAGCAGTTCCAACAGGTCCCACTCTGGAAACACCATATATTTT
CDR3aa: CASSSNRSHSGNTIYF
d_gene: -
v_gene: TRBV28
abundance: -
len: 16
j_gene: TRBJ1-3

CDR3nt: TGCAGTGCTAGTTCCCTCGAAGCTTTCTTT
CDR3aa: CSASSLEAFF
d_gene: -
v_gene: TRBV20-1
abundance: -
len: 10
j_gene: TRBJ1-1

CDR3nt: TGTGCCAGCACGGGACTAGCGGGGGAGTCGAATGAGCAGTTCTTC
CDR3aa: CASTGLAGESNEQFF
d_gene: TRBD2
v_gene: TRBV5-4
abundance: -
len: 15
j_gene: TRBJ2-1

CDR3nt: TGTGCCAGCAGAAGGAGAGAAAGGGGGCTCTACGAGCAGTACTTC
CDR3aa: CASRRRERGLYEQYF
d_gene: TRBD1
v_gene: TRBV6-5
abundance: -
len: 15
j_gene: TRBJ2-7

CDR3nt: TGTGCCAGCAGCTTAGCCAAAGCGGGAGAGTCTTACGTATCGGACGAGCAGTACTTC
CDR3aa: CASSLAKAGESYVSDEQYF
d_gene: TRBD2
v_gene: TRBV7-2
abundance: -
len: 19
j_gene: TRBJ2-7

CDR3nt: TGCGCCAGCAGCCAAGAAACGGAGGGGTCTCAGCCCCAGCATTTT
CDR3aa: CASSQETEGSQPQHF
d_gene: -
v_gene: TRBV4-1
abundance: -
len: 15
j_gene: TRBJ1-5

CDR3nt: TGTGCCAGCAGCTTGGGTCGGGGACATAGGTCGGACACTGAAGCTTTCTTT
CDR3aa: CASSLGRGHRSDTEAFF
d_gene: -
v_gene: TRBV5-6
abundance: -
len: 17
j_gene: TRBJ1-1

CDR3nt: TGTGCCTGGAAACGGGAGAGCCACGAGCAGTACTTC
CDR3aa: CAWKRESHEQYF
d_gene: -
v_gene: TRBV30
abundance: -
len: 12
j_gene: TRBJ2-7

CDR3nt: TGTGCCAGCAGTTTAATTACAGGGCACTCCTACGAGCAGTACTTC
CDR3aa: CASSLITGHSYEQYF
d_gene: -
v_gene: TRBV28
abundance: -
len: 15
j_gene: TRBJ2-7

CDR3nt: TGTGCCAGCAGTTGCCGGACAGGGAGTCCCCACGAGCAGTACTTC
CDR3aa: CASSCRTGSPHEQYF
d_gene: TRBD1
v_gene: TRBV6-5
abundance: -
len: 15
j_gene: TRBJ2-7

CDR3nt: TGCGCCAGCAGCCAAGTCCTCTGGGACAGGCGGGACACTGAAGCTTTCTTT
CDR3aa: CASSQVLWDRRDTEAFF
d_gene: TRBD1
v_gene: TRBV4-3
abundance: -
len: 17
j_gene: TRBJ1-1

CDR3nt: TGTGCCAGCAGTGAATCAGAAGGAAACACCATATATTTT
CDR3aa: CASSESEGNTIYF
d_gene: -
v_gene: TRBV6-1
abundance: -
len: 13
j_gene: TRBJ1-3

CDR3nt: TGTGCCTGGAGTGTACAGAGAAGAAGACCCGGGACAGGGACTGCCGAGCAGTACTTC
CDR3aa: CAWSVQRRRPGTGTAEQYF
d_gene: TRBD1
v_gene: TRBV30
abundance: -
len: 19
j_gene: TRBJ2-7

CDR3nt: TGTGCCAGCAGCCCCCCGGGACTAGGAGGCGGGGAGCTGTTTTTT
CDR3aa: CASSPPGLGGGELFF
d_gene: TRBD2
v_gene: TRBV7-3
abundance: -
len: 15
j_gene: TRBJ2-2

CDR3nt: TGCAGCGCCCTCCATCCAGTTACCTACGAGCAGTACTTC
CDR3aa: CSALHPVTYEQYF
d_gene: -
v_gene: TRBV29-1
abundance: -
len: 13
j_gene: TRBJ2-7